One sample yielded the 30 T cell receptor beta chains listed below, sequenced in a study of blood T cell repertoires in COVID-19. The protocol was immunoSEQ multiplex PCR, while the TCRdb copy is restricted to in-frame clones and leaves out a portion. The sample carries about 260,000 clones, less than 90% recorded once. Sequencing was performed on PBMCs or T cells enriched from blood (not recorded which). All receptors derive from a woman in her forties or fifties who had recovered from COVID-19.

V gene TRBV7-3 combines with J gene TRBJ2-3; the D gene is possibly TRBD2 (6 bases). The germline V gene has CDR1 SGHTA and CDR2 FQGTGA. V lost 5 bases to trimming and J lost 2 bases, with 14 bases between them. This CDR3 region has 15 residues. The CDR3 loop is CASSPEEGPTDTQYF. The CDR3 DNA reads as TGTGCCAGCAGCCCAGAGGAGGGACCCACAGATACGCAGTATTTT.

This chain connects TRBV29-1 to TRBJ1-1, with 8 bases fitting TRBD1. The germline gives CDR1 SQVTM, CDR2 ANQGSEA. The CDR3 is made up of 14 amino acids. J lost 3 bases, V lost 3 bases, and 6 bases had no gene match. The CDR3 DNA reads TGCAGCGTTGACGACCAGGGGGCGGACACTGAAGCTTTCTTT. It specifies CSVDDQGADTEAFF. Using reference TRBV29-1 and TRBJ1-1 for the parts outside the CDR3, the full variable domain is SAVISQKPSRDICQRGTSLTIQCQVDSQVTMMFWYRQQPGQSLTLIATANQGSEATYESGFVIDKFPISRPNLTFSTLTVSNMSPEDSSIYLCSVDDQGADTEAFFGQGTRLTVV.

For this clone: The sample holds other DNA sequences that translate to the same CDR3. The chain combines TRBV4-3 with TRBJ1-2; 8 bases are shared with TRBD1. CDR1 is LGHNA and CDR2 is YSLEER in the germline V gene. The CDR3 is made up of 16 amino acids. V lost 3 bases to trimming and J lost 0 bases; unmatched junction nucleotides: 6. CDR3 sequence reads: CASSQVTGAANYGYTF. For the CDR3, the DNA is TGCGCCAGCAGCCAGGTGACAGGGGCAGCTAACTATGGCTACACCTTC.

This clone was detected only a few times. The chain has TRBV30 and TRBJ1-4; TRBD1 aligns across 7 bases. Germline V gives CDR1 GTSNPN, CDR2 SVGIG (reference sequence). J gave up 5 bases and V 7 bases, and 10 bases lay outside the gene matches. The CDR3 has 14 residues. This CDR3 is CAFTLDRANEKLFF. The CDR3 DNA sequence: TGTGCCTTCACGCTTGACAGGGCAAATGAAAAACTGTTTTTT.

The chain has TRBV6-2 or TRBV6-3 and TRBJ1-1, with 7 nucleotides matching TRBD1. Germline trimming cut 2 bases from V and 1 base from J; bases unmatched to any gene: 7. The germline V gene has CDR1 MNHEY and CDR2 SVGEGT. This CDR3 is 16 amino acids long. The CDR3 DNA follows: TGTGCCAGCAGTTACCGGACAGGCATTAAGAACACTGAAGCTTTCTTT. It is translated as CASSYRTGIKNTEAFF.

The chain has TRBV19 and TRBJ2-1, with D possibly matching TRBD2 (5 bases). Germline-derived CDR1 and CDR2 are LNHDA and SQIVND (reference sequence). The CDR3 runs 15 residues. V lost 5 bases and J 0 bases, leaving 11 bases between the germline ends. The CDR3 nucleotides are TGTGCCAGTAGTTCTCAGCGGAGCTCCTACAATGAGCAGTTCTTC. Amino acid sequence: CASSSQRSSYNEQFF.

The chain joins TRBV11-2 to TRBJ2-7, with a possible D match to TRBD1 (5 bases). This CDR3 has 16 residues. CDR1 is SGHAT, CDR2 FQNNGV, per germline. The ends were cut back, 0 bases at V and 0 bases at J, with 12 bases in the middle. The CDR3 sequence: CASSLDENRYSYEQYF. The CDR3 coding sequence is TGTGCCAGCAGCTTAGATGAGAACAGGTACTCCTACGAGCAGTACTTC.

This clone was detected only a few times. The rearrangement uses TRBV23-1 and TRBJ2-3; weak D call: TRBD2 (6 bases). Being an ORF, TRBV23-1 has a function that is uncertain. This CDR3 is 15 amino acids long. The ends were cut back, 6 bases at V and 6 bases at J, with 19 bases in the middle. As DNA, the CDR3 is TGCGCCAGCAGCCCTGATGGTCTCGGAGGGGATACGCAGTATTTT. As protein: CASSPDGLGGDTQYF.

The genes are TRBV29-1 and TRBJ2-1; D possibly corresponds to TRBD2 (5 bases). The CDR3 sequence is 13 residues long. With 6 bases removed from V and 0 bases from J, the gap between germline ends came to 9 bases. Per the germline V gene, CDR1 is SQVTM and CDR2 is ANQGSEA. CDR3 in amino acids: CSVTGSSYNEQFF. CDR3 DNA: TGCAGCGTGACGGGGAGCTCCTACAATGAGCAGTTCTTC.

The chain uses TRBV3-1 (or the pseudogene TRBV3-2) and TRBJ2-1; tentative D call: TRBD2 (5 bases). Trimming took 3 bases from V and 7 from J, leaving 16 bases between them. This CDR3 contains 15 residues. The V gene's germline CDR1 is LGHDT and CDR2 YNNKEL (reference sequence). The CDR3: CASSQESRRWNEQFF. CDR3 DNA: TGTGCCAGCAGCCAGGAGAGCAGGAGGTGGAATGAGCAGTTCTTC.

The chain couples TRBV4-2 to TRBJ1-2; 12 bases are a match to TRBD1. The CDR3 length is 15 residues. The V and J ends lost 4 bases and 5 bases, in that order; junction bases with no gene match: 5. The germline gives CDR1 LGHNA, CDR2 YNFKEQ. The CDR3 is CASSPGQGADYGYTF. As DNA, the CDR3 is TGTGCCAGCAGCCCGGGACAGGGGGCTGATTATGGCTACACCTTC.

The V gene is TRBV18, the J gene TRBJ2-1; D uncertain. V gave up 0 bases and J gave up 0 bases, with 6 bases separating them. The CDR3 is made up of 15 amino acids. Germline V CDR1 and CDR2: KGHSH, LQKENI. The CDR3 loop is CASSPPSISYNEQFF. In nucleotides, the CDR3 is TGTGCCAGCTCACCACCGAGCATCTCCTACAATGAGCAGTTCTTC.

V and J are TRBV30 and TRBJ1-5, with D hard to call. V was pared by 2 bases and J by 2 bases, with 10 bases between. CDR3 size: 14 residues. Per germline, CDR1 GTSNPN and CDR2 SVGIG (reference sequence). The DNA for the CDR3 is TGTGCCTGGAGTTATGACTCGGGCAATCAGCCCCAGCATTTT. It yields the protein CAWSYDSGNQPQHF. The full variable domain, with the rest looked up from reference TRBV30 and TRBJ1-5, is SQTIHQWPATLVQPVGSPLSLECTVEGTSNPNLYWYRQAAGRGLQLLFYSVGIGQISSEVPQNLSASRPQDRQFILSSKKLLLSDSGFYLCAWSYDSGNQPQHFGDGTRLSIL.

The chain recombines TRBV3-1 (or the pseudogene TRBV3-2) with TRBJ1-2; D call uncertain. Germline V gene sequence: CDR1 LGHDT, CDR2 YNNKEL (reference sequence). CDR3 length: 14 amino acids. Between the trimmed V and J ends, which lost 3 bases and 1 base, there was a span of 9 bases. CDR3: CASSQSSFNYGYTF. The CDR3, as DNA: TGTGCCAGCAGCCAGAGTAGTTTTAACTATGGCTACACCTTC.

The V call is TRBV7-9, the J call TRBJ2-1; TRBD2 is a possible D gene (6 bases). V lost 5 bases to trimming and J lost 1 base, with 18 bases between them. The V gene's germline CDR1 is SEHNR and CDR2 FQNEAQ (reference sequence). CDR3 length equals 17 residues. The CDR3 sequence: CASSHLGGVGSYNEQFF. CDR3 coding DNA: TGTGCCAGCAGCCACCTAGGAGGGGTAGGGTCCTACAATGAGCAGTTCTTC.

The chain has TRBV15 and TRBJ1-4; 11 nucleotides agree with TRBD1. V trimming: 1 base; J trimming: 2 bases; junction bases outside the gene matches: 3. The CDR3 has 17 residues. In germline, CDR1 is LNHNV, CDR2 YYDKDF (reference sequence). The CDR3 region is CATSRGDRGLTNEKLFF. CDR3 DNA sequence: TGTGCCACCAGCAGAGGGGACAGGGGGTTGACTAATGAAAAACTGTTTTTT.

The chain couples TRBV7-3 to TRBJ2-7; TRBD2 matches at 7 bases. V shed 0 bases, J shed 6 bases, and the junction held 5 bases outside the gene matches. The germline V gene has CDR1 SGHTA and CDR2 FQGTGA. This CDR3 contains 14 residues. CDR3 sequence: CASSLTPSSGEQYF. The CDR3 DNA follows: TGTGCCAGCAGCTTAACCCCCTCTAGCGGCGAGCAGTACTTC. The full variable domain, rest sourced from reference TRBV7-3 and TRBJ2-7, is GAGVSQTPSNKVTEKGKYVELRCDPISGHTALYWYRQSLGQGPEFLIYFQGTGAADDSGLPNDRFFAVRPEGSVSTLKIQRTERGDSAVYLCASSLTPSSGEQYFGPGTRLTVT.

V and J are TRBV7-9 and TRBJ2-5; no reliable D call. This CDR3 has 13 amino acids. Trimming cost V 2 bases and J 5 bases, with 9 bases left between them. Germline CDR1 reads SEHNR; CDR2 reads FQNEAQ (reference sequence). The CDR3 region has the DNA TGTGCCAGCAGCTTATCCCACCGGGAGACCCAGTACTTC. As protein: CASSLSHRETQYF.

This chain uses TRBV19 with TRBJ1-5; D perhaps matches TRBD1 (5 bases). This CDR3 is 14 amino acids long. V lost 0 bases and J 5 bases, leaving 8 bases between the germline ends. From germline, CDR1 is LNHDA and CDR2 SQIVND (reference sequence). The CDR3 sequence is CASSIDRADQPQHF. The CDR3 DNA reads TGTGCCAGTAGTATAGACAGGGCTGATCAGCCCCAGCATTTT. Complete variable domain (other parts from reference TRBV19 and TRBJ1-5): DGGITQSPKYLFRKEGQNVTLSCEQNLNHDAMYWYRQDPGQGLRLIYYSQIVNDFQKGDIAEGYSVSREKKESFPLTVTSAQKNPTAFYLCASSIDRADQPQHFGDGTRLSIL.

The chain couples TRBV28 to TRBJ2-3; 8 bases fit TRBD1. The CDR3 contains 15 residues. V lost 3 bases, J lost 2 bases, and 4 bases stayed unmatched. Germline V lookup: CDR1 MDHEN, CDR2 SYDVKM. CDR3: CASSLAGGFTDTQYF. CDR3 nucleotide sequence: TGTGCCAGCAGTTTGGCAGGGGGCTTCACAGATACGCAGTATTTT.

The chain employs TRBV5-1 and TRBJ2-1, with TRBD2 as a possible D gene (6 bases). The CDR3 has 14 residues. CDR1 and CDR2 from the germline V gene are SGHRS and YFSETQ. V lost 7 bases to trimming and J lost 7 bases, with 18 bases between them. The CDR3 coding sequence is TGCGCCAGCTCGGGACTGACGACTAGGAATGAGCAGTTCTTC. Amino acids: CASSGLTTRNEQFF.

CDR3 region: CATSRERGGGNEKLFF. CDR3 nucleotides: TGTGCCACCAGCAGAGAACGAGGTGGCGGGAATGAAAAACTGTTTTTT. The rearrangement uses TRBV15 and TRBJ1-4; D gene unclear. The CDR3 contains 16 residues. CDR1 and CDR2 (germline): LNHNV, YYDKDF (reference sequence). Trimming pared 0 bases from V and 5 bases from J, leaving 13 bases between.

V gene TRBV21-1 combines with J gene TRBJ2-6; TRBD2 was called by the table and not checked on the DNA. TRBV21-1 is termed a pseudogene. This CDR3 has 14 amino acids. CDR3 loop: CASSARAGANVLTF. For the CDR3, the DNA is TGTGCCAGCAGCGCGCGGGCTGGGGCCAACGTCCTGACTTTC.

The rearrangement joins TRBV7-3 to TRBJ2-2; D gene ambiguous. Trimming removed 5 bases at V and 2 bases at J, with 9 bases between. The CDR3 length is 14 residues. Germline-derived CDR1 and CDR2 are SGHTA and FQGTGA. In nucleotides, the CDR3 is TGTGCCAGCAGCCTAAAATCAAACACCGGGGAGCTGTTTTTT. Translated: CASSLKSNTGELFF.

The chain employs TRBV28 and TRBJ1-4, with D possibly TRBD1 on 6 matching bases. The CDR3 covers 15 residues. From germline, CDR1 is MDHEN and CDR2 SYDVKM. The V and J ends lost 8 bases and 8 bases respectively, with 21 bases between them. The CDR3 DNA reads TGTGCCAGCCGATCTTTCCAGGGGATGTACGAAAAACTGTTTTTT. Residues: CASRSFQGMYEKLFF.

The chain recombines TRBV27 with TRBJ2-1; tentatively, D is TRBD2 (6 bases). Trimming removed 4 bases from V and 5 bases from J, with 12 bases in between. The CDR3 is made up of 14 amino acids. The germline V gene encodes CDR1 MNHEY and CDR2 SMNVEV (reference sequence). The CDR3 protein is CASSSGLVHNEQFF. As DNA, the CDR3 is TGTGCCAGCAGTTCGGGACTGGTCCACAATGAGCAGTTCTTC.

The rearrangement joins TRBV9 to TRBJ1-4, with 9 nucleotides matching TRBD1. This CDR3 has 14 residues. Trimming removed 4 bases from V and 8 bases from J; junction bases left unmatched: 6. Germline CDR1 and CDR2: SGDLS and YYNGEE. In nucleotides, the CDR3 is TGTGCCAGCAGCAAAAGGGACAGGGCCGAAAAACTGTTTTTT. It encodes CASSKRDRAEKLFF.

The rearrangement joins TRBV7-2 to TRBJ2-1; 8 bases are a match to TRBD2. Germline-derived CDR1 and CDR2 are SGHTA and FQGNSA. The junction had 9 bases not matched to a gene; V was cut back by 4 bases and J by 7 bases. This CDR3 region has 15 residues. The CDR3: CASSSRTSWGNEQFF. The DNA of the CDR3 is TGTGCCAGCAGCTCGAGGACTAGCTGGGGGAATGAGCAGTTCTTC. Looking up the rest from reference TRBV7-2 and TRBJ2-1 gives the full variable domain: GAGVSQSPSNKVTEKGKDVELRCDPISGHTALYWYRQSLGQGLEFLIYFQGNSAPDKSGLPSDRFSAERTGGSVSTLTIQRTQQEDSAVYLCASSSRTSWGNEQFFGPGTRLTVL.

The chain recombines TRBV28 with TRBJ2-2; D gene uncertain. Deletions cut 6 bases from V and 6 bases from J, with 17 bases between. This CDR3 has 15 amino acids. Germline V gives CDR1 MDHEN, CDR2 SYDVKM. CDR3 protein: CASREPRRRPGELFF. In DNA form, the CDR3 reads TGTGCCAGCAGGGAACCTAGAAGAAGGCCCGGGGAGCTGTTTTTT.

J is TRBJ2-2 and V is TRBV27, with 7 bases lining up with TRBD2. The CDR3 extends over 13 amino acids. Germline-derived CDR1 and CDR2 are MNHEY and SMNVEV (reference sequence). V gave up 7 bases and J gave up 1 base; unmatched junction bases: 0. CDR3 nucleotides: TGTGCCAGCAAGCGGGAGAACACCGGGGAGCTGTTTTTT. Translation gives CASKRENTGELFF.